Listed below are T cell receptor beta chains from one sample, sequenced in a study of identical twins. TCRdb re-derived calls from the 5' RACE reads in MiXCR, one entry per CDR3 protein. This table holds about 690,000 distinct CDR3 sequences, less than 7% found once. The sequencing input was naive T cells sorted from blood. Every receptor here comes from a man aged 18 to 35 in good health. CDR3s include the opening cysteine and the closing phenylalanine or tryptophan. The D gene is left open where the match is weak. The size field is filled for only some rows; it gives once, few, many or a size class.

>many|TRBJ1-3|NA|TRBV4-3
TGCGCCAGCAGCGCAGGGGTTCGCGCTGGAAACACCATATATTTT
CASSAGVRAGNTIYF
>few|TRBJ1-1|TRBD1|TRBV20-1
TGCGCCGGACAGGGGAACACTGAAGCTTTCTTT
CAGQGNTEAFF
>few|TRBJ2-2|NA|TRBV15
TGTGCCACCAGCAGAGCGACAGGATACACCGGGGAGCTGTTTTTT
CATSRATGYTGELFF
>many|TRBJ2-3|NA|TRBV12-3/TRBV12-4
TGTGCCAGCAGTGGACTGCTTAGCACAGATACGCAGTATTTT
CASSGLLSTDTQYF
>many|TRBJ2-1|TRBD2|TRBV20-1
TGCAGTGCGCGGGACCTCGGGACTAGTAATGAGCAGTTCTTC
CSARDLGTSNEQFF
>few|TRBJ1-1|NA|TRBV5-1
TGCGCCAGCAGCCAAGGAGGACCGTCCGCCACTGAAGCTTTCTTT
CASSQGGPSATEAFF
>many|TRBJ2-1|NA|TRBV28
TGTGCCAGCAGTTCGCTCGAGGAGGTCCACAATGAGCAGTTCTTC
CASSSLEEVHNEQFF
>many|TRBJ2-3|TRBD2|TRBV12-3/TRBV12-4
TGTGCCAGCATTCGGACTAGCGGGAGTCCAACAGATACGCAGTATTTT
CASIRTSGSPTDTQYF
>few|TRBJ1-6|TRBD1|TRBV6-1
TGTGCCAGCAGTGAGGGGACAGGAACGTCACCCCTCCACTTT
CASSEGTGTSPLHF
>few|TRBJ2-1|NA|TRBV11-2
TGTGCCAGCAGCCCCACCAGTTGGGGTGAGCAGTTCTTC
CASSPTSWGEQFF
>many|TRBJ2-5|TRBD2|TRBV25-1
TGTGCCAGCAGTGGCGTGCTAGCGGGGCTACAAGAGACCCAGTACTTC
CASSGVLAGLQETQYF
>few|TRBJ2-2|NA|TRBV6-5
TGTGCCAGCAGTTACCAACTAGGTGGGGGGGAGCTGTTTTTT
CASSYQLGGGELFF
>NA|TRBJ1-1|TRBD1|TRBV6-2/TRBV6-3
TGTGCCAGCAGTTACACTAGACAGGGGAGGACTGAAGCTTTCTTT
CASSYTRQGRTEAFF
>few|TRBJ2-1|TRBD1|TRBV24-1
TGTGCCACCAGTGATTTAGGGACAGGGGGCGCAGGGGATGAGCAGTTCTTC
CATSDLGTGGAGDEQFF
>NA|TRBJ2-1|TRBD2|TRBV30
TGTGCCCGAGCGGGGGGCGCGGTAAATGAGCAGTTCTTC
CARAGGAVNEQFF
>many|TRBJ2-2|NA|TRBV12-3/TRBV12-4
TGTGCCAGCAGAGGTGGTTCGCAGAACACCGGGGAGCTGTTTTTT
CASRGGSQNTGELFF
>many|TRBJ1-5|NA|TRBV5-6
TGTGCCAGCAGTGTATCCCGGGATCAGCCCCAGCATTTT
CASSVSRDQPQHF
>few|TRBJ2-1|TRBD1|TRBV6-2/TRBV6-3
TGTGCCAGCAGTAGCTCTGGACAGGGGCGATACAATGAGCAGTTCTTC
CASSSSGQGRYNEQFF